A selection of T cell receptor beta chains follows, all from one sample in a study of CD8 T cells in Susac syndrome. MiXCR was run by TCRdb on the immunoSEQ multiplex PCR reads, yielding one entry per CDR3 protein. The sample lists under 200,000 distinct CDR3 sequences; roughly 94% were seen once. Input material: CD4+ T cells from PBMCs. Source of these receptors: a human donor in good health. The CDR3 runs from the conserved cysteine through the conserved F or W. Each record gives: V gene, D gene, clone size, J gene, CDR3 length, CDR3 DNA, CDR3 protein. The D gene is left open where the match is weak. Size is stated for part of the rows, as once, few or many counts, or as a class when the clone is expanded.

V gene: TRBV20-1
D gene: -
clone size: -
J gene: TRBJ1-2
CDR3 length: 14
CDR3 DNA: TGCAGTGCTAGACTTGAAGGTACTAACTATGGCTACACCTTC
CDR3 protein: CSARLEGTNYGYTF

V gene: TRBV29-1
D gene: -
clone size: -
J gene: TRBJ2-1
CDR3 length: 15
CDR3 DNA: TGCAGCGTTGGGAGCGGAGAGGCCTCCTACAATGAGCAGTTCTTC
CDR3 protein: CSVGSGEASYNEQFF

V gene: TRBV7-9
D gene: -
clone size: -
J gene: TRBJ1-1
CDR3 length: 14
CDR3 DNA: TGTGCCAGCAGCTTAGTAGGGTGGAACACTGAAGCTTTCTTT
CDR3 protein: CASSLVGWNTEAFF

V gene: TRBV25-1
D gene: TRBD1
clone size: -
J gene: TRBJ2-2
CDR3 length: 18
CDR3 DNA: TGTGCCAGCAGTGAATGGGGAACCGGGACAGGGGGATCCGGGGAGCTGTTTTTT
CDR3 protein: CASSEWGTGTGGSGELFF

V gene: TRBV30
D gene: -
clone size: -
J gene: TRBJ1-1
CDR3 length: 11
CDR3 DNA: TGTGCCTGGAGTGTAGACTTTGAAGCTTTCTTT
CDR3 protein: CAWSVDFEAFF

V gene: TRBV5-1
D gene: TRBD2
clone size: -
J gene: TRBJ2-5
CDR3 length: 15
CDR3 DNA: TGCGCCAGCAGCTTACAATGGACTAGCGAAGAGACCCAGTACTTC
CDR3 protein: CASSLQWTSEETQYF

V gene: TRBV18
D gene: TRBD2
clone size: -
J gene: TRBJ2-1
CDR3 length: 15
CDR3 DNA: TGTGCCAGCTCACCACCGAGCGGGGGGTTAGATGAGCAGTTCTTC
CDR3 protein: CASSPPSGGLDEQFF

V gene: TRBV18
D gene: -
clone size: -
J gene: TRBJ2-6
CDR3 length: 16
CDR3 DNA: TGTGCCAGCTCATCTCTCCTGCGCTCTGGGGCCAACGTCCTGACTTTC
CDR3 protein: CASSSLLRSGANVLTF

V gene: TRBV3-1
D gene: -
clone size: -
J gene: TRBJ1-1
CDR3 length: 13
CDR3 DNA: TGTGCCAGCAGCCAAGATAACACGGGTAAAGCTTTCTTT
CDR3 protein: CASSQDNTGKAFF

V gene: TRBV15
D gene: -
clone size: -
J gene: TRBJ2-5
CDR3 length: 16
CDR3 DNA: TGTGCCACCGGAACGACCCTTGGACTTATTAGAGGGGACCAGTACTTC
CDR3 protein: CATGTTLGLIRGDQYF

V gene: TRBV5-6
D gene: TRBD1
clone size: once
J gene: TRBJ2-2
CDR3 length: 15
CDR3 DNA: TGTGCCAGCAGCTGGGGACAGGGCTATACCGGGGAGCTGTTTTTT
CDR3 protein: CASSWGQGYTGELFF

V gene: TRBV13
D gene: -
clone size: -
J gene: TRBJ1-4
CDR3 length: 14
CDR3 DNA: TGTGCCAGCAGCCTAACCGGGACACGTGAAAAACTGTTTTTT
CDR3 protein: CASSLTGTREKLFF

V gene: TRBV29-1
D gene: -
clone size: -
J gene: TRBJ2-4
CDR3 length: 14
CDR3 DNA: TGCAGCGTTGAAGATCGGGGGGTAGGGGGCATTCAGTACTTC
CDR3 protein: CSVEDRGVGGIQYF

V gene: TRBV7-8
D gene: -
clone size: -
J gene: TRBJ2-5
CDR3 length: 14
CDR3 DNA: TGTGCCAGCAGCTTAGGGGCCCACGAAGAGACCCAGTACTTC
CDR3 protein: CASSLGAHEETQYF

V gene: TRBV6-5
D gene: -
clone size: -
J gene: TRBJ2-7
CDR3 length: 13
CDR3 DNA: TGTGCCAGCGGTTTGGGCCCGTCCTACGAGCAGTACTTC
CDR3 protein: CASGLGPSYEQYF

V gene: TRBV5-1
D gene: -
clone size: once
J gene: TRBJ2-6
CDR3 length: 16
CDR3 DNA: TGCGCCAGCAGCTTGGGTCCAGGGACTGGGGCCAACGTCCTGACTTTC
CDR3 protein: CASSLGPGTGANVLTF

V gene: TRBV20-1
D gene: -
clone size: -
J gene: TRBJ2-5
CDR3 length: 12
CDR3 DNA: TGCAGTGCCCTCGGCAGGGGAGAGACCCAGTACTTC
CDR3 protein: CSALGRGETQYF

V gene: TRBV20-1
D gene: TRBD1
clone size: once
J gene: TRBJ2-5
CDR3 length: 12
CDR3 DNA: TGCAGTGCCGTCGACAGGGGGGAGACCCAGTACTTC
CDR3 protein: CSAVDRGETQYF

V gene: TRBV6-2/TRBV6-3
D gene: TRBD1
clone size: once
J gene: TRBJ2-5
CDR3 length: 18
CDR3 DNA: TGTGCCAGCAGCCTTGGTGTGTCGCGGGACAGGGGGGAAGAGACCCAGTACTTC
CDR3 protein: CASSLGVSRDRGEETQYF

V gene: TRBV5-1
D gene: -
clone size: -
J gene: TRBJ1-5
CDR3 length: 13
CDR3 DNA: TGCGCCAGCAGCCGGGAACCGAATCAGCCCCAGCATTTT
CDR3 protein: CASSREPNQPQHF

V gene: TRBV6-1
D gene: -
clone size: -
J gene: TRBJ2-7
CDR3 length: 14
CDR3 DNA: TGTGCCAGCAGTGAAGCTTCTTCGACGGGCGAGCAGTACTTC
CDR3 protein: CASSEASSTGEQYF

V gene: TRBV29-1
D gene: TRBD1
clone size: few
J gene: TRBJ2-3
CDR3 length: 17
CDR3 DNA: TGCAGCGCCGTAACACCGGGACAGGGAAGGCCCACAGATACGCAGTATTTT
CDR3 protein: CSAVTPGQGRPTDTQYF

V gene: TRBV29-1
D gene: TRBD1
clone size: few
J gene: TRBJ1-1
CDR3 length: 13
CDR3 DNA: TGCAGCGTTGATAGGGGGCAGAACACTGAAGCTTTCTTT
CDR3 protein: CSVDRGQNTEAFF

V gene: TRBV19
D gene: -
clone size: -
J gene: TRBJ2-1
CDR3 length: 13
CDR3 DNA: TGTGCCAGTTCACCCAGGGGATACAATGAGCAGTTCTTC
CDR3 protein: CASSPRGYNEQFF

V gene: TRBV27
D gene: -
clone size: -
J gene: TRBJ1-1
CDR3 length: 14
CDR3 DNA: TGTGCCAGCAGCCCCTCTAGGTTGAACACTGAAGCTTTCTTT
CDR3 protein: CASSPSRLNTEAFF

V gene: TRBV7-3
D gene: TRBD1
clone size: once
J gene: TRBJ2-3
CDR3 length: 14
CDR3 DNA: TGTGCCAGCAGCTTAGGGGACAGGCCAGATACGCAGTATTTT
CDR3 protein: CASSLGDRPDTQYF

V gene: TRBV20-1
D gene: TRBD1
clone size: -
J gene: TRBJ2-3
CDR3 length: 14
CDR3 DNA: TGCAGTGCTAGAGAAAGGACAGGGTCGGTTACGCAGTATTTT
CDR3 protein: CSARERTGSVTQYF

V gene: TRBV4-3
D gene: -
clone size: -
J gene: TRBJ1-1
CDR3 length: 13
CDR3 DNA: TGCGCCAGCAGCCATCGGCGGGGAGCTGAAGCTTTCTTT
CDR3 protein: CASSHRRGAEAFF

V gene: TRBV11-2
D gene: TRBD2
clone size: -
J gene: TRBJ2-7
CDR3 length: 14
CDR3 DNA: TGTGCCAGCAGCGGGGGACTAGCTAGCTACGAGCAGTACTTC
CDR3 protein: CASSGGLASYEQYF

V gene: TRBV6-5
D gene: -
clone size: -
J gene: TRBJ2-6
CDR3 length: 17
CDR3 DNA: TGTGCCAGCAGTTACTCCCCTTCAGGGGTTGGGGCCAACGTCCTGACTTTC
CDR3 protein: CASSYSPSGVGANVLTF

V gene: TRBV25-1
D gene: -
clone size: -
J gene: TRBJ2-7
CDR3 length: 14
CDR3 DNA: TGTGCCAGCAGTGAAAAGGGGCAGGTCTACGAGCAATACTTC
CDR3 protein: CASSEKGQVYEQYF

V gene: TRBV15
D gene: TRBD1
clone size: -
J gene: TRBJ2-5
CDR3 length: 15
CDR3 DNA: TGTGCCACCAGCAGAGGACAGGGAAGGCAAGAGACCCAGTACTTC
CDR3 protein: CATSRGQGRQETQYF

V gene: TRBV6-5
D gene: -
clone size: few
J gene: TRBJ1-1
CDR3 length: 14
CDR3 DNA: TGTGCCAGCAGTTTGAGGGTCATGAACACTGAAGCTTTCTTT
CDR3 protein: CASSLRVMNTEAFF

V gene: TRBV30
D gene: TRBD1
clone size: -
J gene: TRBJ1-6
CDR3 length: 14
CDR3 DNA: TGTGCCTGGAGTCCCGGGACAGGCCATTCACCCCTCCACTTT
CDR3 protein: CAWSPGTGHSPLHF

V gene: TRBV19
D gene: TRBD2
clone size: -
J gene: TRBJ2-1
CDR3 length: 14
CDR3 DNA: TGTGCCAGTAGTATATTCTCCTCGGGAGGGGAGCAGTTCTTC
CDR3 protein: CASSIFSSGGEQFF

V gene: TRBV6-4
D gene: TRBD2
clone size: -
J gene: TRBJ2-1
CDR3 length: 16
CDR3 DNA: TGTGCCAGCAGTGTTAGCGGGGGGGCCGGGAACAATGAGCAGTTCTTC
CDR3 protein: CASSVSGGAGNNEQFF

V gene: TRBV9
D gene: -
clone size: -
J gene: TRBJ2-1
CDR3 length: 12
CDR3 DNA: TGTGCCAGCAGTCCAGGGGACAATGAGCAGTTCTTC
CDR3 protein: CASSPGDNEQFF

V gene: TRBV4-1
D gene: -
clone size: -
J gene: TRBJ2-7
CDR3 length: 19
CDR3 DNA: TGCGCCAGCAGCCAAGACGCTGTCCCAGGGAATACTGGTACCTACGAGCAGTACTTC
CDR3 protein: CASSQDAVPGNTGTYEQYF

V gene: TRBV7-2
D gene: -
clone size: -
J gene: TRBJ1-2
CDR3 length: 15
CDR3 DNA: TGTGCCAGCAGCTTAGGACCCCTCCAAGGGGTTGGCTACACCTTC
CDR3 protein: CASSLGPLQGVGYTF

V gene: TRBV10-3
D gene: TRBD2
clone size: -
J gene: TRBJ2-1
CDR3 length: 19
CDR3 DNA: TGTGCCATCGATATCAGAGGGCTAGCGGGTCCTAAGGCTAACAATGAGCAGTTCTTC
CDR3 protein: CAIDIRGLAGPKANNEQFF

V gene: TRBV20-1
D gene: TRBD1
clone size: -
J gene: TRBJ1-2
CDR3 length: 16
CDR3 DNA: TGCAGTGCTGTACCAACTCAGGGGGCGGCTAACTATGGCTACACCTTC
CDR3 protein: CSAVPTQGAANYGYTF

V gene: TRBV6-2/TRBV6-3
D gene: -
clone size: -
J gene: TRBJ2-2
CDR3 length: 15
CDR3 DNA: TGTGCCAGCAGTTACGGGAAGGGGAGAACCGGGGAGCTGTTTTTT
CDR3 protein: CASSYGKGRTGELFF

V gene: TRBV7-8
D gene: -
clone size: -
J gene: TRBJ1-2
CDR3 length: 13
CDR3 DNA: TGTGCCAGCAGCTTTTACCCCAGCCGGGGCTACACCTTC
CDR3 protein: CASSFYPSRGYTF

V gene: TRBV7-8
D gene: -
clone size: -
J gene: TRBJ2-7
CDR3 length: 16
CDR3 DNA: TGTGCCAGCAGCTTAGCGCAGTCGGGACAAGGCTACGAGCAGTACTTC
CDR3 protein: CASSLAQSGQGYEQYF

V gene: TRBV20-1
D gene: -
clone size: -
J gene: TRBJ2-1
CDR3 length: 14
CDR3 DNA: TGCAGTGCTCCTCTCAGCGGCCTTCTGAATGAGCAGTTCTTC
CDR3 protein: CSAPLSGLLNEQFF

V gene: TRBV18
D gene: TRBD1
clone size: few
J gene: TRBJ2-7
CDR3 length: 14
CDR3 DNA: TGTGCCAGCTCACCTACCGGGACAGCCTACGAGCAGTACTTC
CDR3 protein: CASSPTGTAYEQYF

V gene: TRBV5-1
D gene: TRBD1
clone size: -
J gene: TRBJ1-1
CDR3 length: 13
CDR3 DNA: TGCGCCAGCAGCTCACAGGGGACCACTGAAGCTTTCTTT
CDR3 protein: CASSSQGTTEAFF

V gene: TRBV11-2
D gene: -
clone size: -
J gene: TRBJ1-5
CDR3 length: 13
CDR3 DNA: TGTGCCAGCAGCTTAGATCGGAATCAGCCCCAGCATTTT
CDR3 protein: CASSLDRNQPQHF

V gene: TRBV2
D gene: -
clone size: -
J gene: TRBJ2-2
CDR3 length: 14
CDR3 DNA: TGTGCCAGCAGTGACTCCCGGGTCAGCGGGGAGCTGTTTTTT
CDR3 protein: CASSDSRVSGELFF

V gene: TRBV25-1
D gene: TRBD1
clone size: -
J gene: TRBJ2-5
CDR3 length: 15
CDR3 DNA: TGTGCCAGCAGTGAATTAAGACAGGGGGGCGAGACCCAGTACTTC
CDR3 protein: CASSELRQGGETQYF

V gene: TRBV3-1
D gene: -
clone size: -
J gene: TRBJ2-7
CDR3 length: 15
CDR3 DNA: TGTGCCAGCAGCCCCGGAACGTCCGTTTTCTACGAGCAGTACTTC
CDR3 protein: CASSPGTSVFYEQYF

V gene: TRBV6-2/TRBV6-3
D gene: TRBD1
clone size: -
J gene: TRBJ1-3
CDR3 length: 15
CDR3 DNA: TGTGCCAGCGGAGACCCGACAGGGGCCGGAAACACCATATATTTT
CDR3 protein: CASGDPTGAGNTIYF

V gene: TRBV7-9
D gene: TRBD2
clone size: -
J gene: TRBJ2-7
CDR3 length: 15
CDR3 DNA: TGTGCCAGCAGCTCCCGTACTAGCGGGCCCTACGAGCAGTACTTC
CDR3 protein: CASSSRTSGPYEQYF

V gene: TRBV5-6
D gene: TRBD1
clone size: -
J gene: TRBJ1-4
CDR3 length: 14
CDR3 DNA: TGTGCCAGCAGAGGACAGGGGGAGGCTGAAAAACTGTTTTTT
CDR3 protein: CASRGQGEAEKLFF